This record looks at one TCR beta chain sequence and its context. Its antigen remains unidentified. Base qualities are not recorded, but no much larger clone differs from it by a single base. Libraries were prepared through the immunoSEQ multiplex PCR assay. For the multiplex PCR, a mixture combining 60 forward primers for TCR Vbeta segments and 13 reverse primers for TCR Jbeta segments was used. The CDR3 region of rearranged TCR beta genes was amplified from genomic DNA with a multiplex PCR assay. On the Illumina HiSeq System, the amplified TCR beta libraries were sequenced as 87-base-pair reads. The source study handled its data this way. A later analysis counted about 80 million unique TCR beta chains across the 670 or so repertoires, and around 12 million of these chains were shared by at least two donors. To remove PCR and sequencing errors, raw reads were error-corrected and collapsed into unique sequences using a nearest-neighbor algorithm that merged closely related sequences. Alignment of CDR3 sequences to IMGT reference sequences was used to assign V, D and J gene segments. Each retained sequence needed at least a six-nucleotide match to both a V gene segment and a J gene segment. Rearrangements were classified as productive when the CDR3 lacked stop codons and remained in frame with V and J, and all other rearrangements were classified as non-productive. CDR3 was defined according to IMGT convention as the region running from the second conserved V-encoded cysteine to the conserved J-encoded phenylalanine. The earlier analysis of about 500 of the donors excluded sequences that lacked an unambiguous match to a single V gene segment. In an earlier analysis of several hundred of the donors, V segments were called functional above 56.7% productive rearrangements and were called segregating when the between-donor standard deviation exceeded 5%. A statistical classification framework was built for diagnosing cytomegalovirus status from the catalog of TCR beta chain sequences. A later analysis assigned V and J genes by comparing TCR nucleotide sequences with IMGT/GENE-DB human TR gene sequences. In a later analysis, CDR3 sequences and most-parsimonious VDJ recombination scenarios were assigned using the TCRdist pipeline. In a later analysis, every TCR beta chain was defined by the combination of its CDR3 amino acid sequence and its V-gene family, and reads without a unique V-gene family were dropped. As a way to deal with suspected cross-contamination and a sequencing artifact, a later analysis dropped 450 to 700 nucleotide sequences that were highly shared and had low generation probability. A later analysis calculated a clonal expansion index for each public chain from normalized within-repertoire ranks of inferred template counts. In a later analysis, generation probabilities were computed with a VDJ recombination model fitted to out-of-frame rearrangements, and the resulting probabilities were checked against IGoR. Hypergeometric tests were used in a later analysis to score TCR-TCR, TCR-HLA and TCR-CMV co-occurrence, with a repertoire-size bias correction applied to the TCR pairs. A later analysis estimated false discovery rates by permuting HLA or CMV assignments 20 times. In a later analysis, co-occurring TCRs were grouped with DBSCAN, and TCRdist sequence similarity was added when clustering was performed within HLA-allele-positive subsets. For co-occurrence clustering, repertoires with fewer than 30,000 or more than 120,000 public chains were excluded, along with four to six repertoires with anomalous nucleotide sharing. In TCRdb, the immuneACCESS table is reduced to in-frame sequences with V and J assigned. These tables do not hold every clone; where another copy was compared, an unresolved V gene accounts for under half, and the others remain unexplained. That table supplies the V and J calls and clone size; D and trimming were determined from the DNA. A total of roughly 200,000 clones appear in this sample, 65% to 80% of them only once. About 1.8% of the sample is taken by the ten largest.

The data stem from a study of cytomegalovirus exposure and HLA in healthy donors (dated by TCRdb to 2016 to 2017). For context, the study as a whole: According to an earlier analysis of 450 to 650 of the donors, about 170 million T cells yielded approximately 120 million unique TCR beta sequences and about 300 Gb of sequence data. Among the roughly 410 genotyped donors, more than 70% belonged to the genetic ancestry cluster associated with self-reported Caucasian donors. In a later genetic analysis, genome-wide SNP genotypes for about 55% of the roughly 700 donors were used, and that subset was treated as a discovery cohort. All discovery cohort repertoires had been generated using a single sequencing platform. An early release that covered about 600 HLA-typed donors contained approximately 300 gigabases of sequencing data and roughly 84 million unique TCR sequences. A separate validation cohort of about 110 different subjects was used in addition to the roughly 670-subject first cohort. The study aimed to test whether signatures of past pathogen exposure could be identified by cataloging public T cell receptors. Donor age, sex, ethnicity and CMV serostatus were compiled together with the repertoire data. A later analysis re-analyzed previously published TCR beta repertoires from about 600 donors and added high-resolution HLA genotyping to study TCR occurrence patterns. In the later analysis, no new phenotypic data were used to find candidate immune exposures; instead, reliance was placed on TCR beta sequences and their occurrence across donors. Roughly 5 DR-DQ haplotypes were handled as single units for association and clustering, since linkage in the cohort was strong. The T cell repertoires of under 750 subjects were profiled by immunosequencing and related to cytomegalovirus serostatus. The number of typed donors differed by locus: about 620-640 for A, B, C, DRB1 and DQB1; 500 to 550 for DQA1; 606 for DPA1; and some 470 for DPB1. High-throughput TCR immunosequencing, statistical association of individual TCRs with disease status, and machine learning were combined to predict cytomegalovirus infection status. HLA typing included class I and class II loci at four-digit resolution. An earlier analysis of around 580 of the donors used high-throughput TCR beta sequencing to judge whether each TCR beta V gene segment behaved as functional or pseudogenic. Among roughly 370 genotyped donors of the cohort, an average of about 240,000 unique TCR beta nucleotide sequences were sequenced per donor, approximately 20% of them non-productive. Broad study findings and their caveats: Linkage disequilibrium might explain the correlated functional status among segregating V segments, but an unknown experimental factor could not be ruled out. The classifier was reported to diagnose cytomegalovirus status with high specificity and sensitivity in both the original and validation cohorts. Sequencing depth was assumed to be roughly uniform across donors in the presence/absence analyses, though that assumption may not hold. In a later analysis, most CMV-associated TCR beta chains were found to appear HLA-restricted, with HLA associations seemingly driven largely by CMV exposure. A further reported finding was that TCR beta sequences accurately predicted the HLA-A and HLA-B alleles for most subjects in the first cohort. The only immune exposure information available for the cohort was CMV serostatus. In the study, 150 to 200 TCR beta chains were listed as associated with cytomegalovirus. A cluster of highly shared sequence variants was judged likely to be a technical artifact of the sequencing pipeline. According to a later genetic analysis, donors in an Asian-associated ancestry cluster had fewer N-insertions in productive TCRs than the approximately 700-donor mean. In a later genetic analysis, a missense DCLRE1C variant was associated with V-gene and J-gene trimming of TCR beta chains, and the association was replicated in an independent cohort. About 17 rarely observed V segments, including chromosome 9 orphons, were excluded from the earlier analysis of 550 to 700 of the donors because counts were too low. In vitro tests confirmed that three of the cytomegalovirus-associated TCR beta chains recognize cytomegalovirus antigens. Because the 87-base-pair reads could not distinguish some IMGT-functional V segments, including TRBV6-2 and TRBV6-3, those segments were excluded. Across donors, most TCR sequences were observed very rarely, whereas some public TCRs were present in many individuals. The authors suggested that the approach could potentially be generalized to other disease states and immunological phenotypes. When HLA alleles, especially DR and DQ, strongly co-occurred, attributing TCR associations to individual alleles was difficult. This cohort had only TCR beta chains sequenced, and the lack of alpha or paired-chain data limited which features could be detected. A later analysis found that TCR association rates varied across HLA loci, with DRB1 alleles showing the most associated TCRs and HLA-C alleles the fewest. Compared with equally common non-associated chains, HLA-associated TCR beta chains in a later analysis were more clonally expanded and had lower generation probabilities. Because some donors lacked HLA typing at each locus, the association tests relied only on the typed subset. Several of the top co-occurrence clusters appeared to be linked to parvovirus B19, influenza, CMV and Epstein-Barr virus, according to a later analysis. In an earlier analysis of approximately 590 of the donors, most TCR beta V segments appeared in productive rearrangements about 90% or about 30% of the time, broadly matching IMGT annotations. A later analysis associated roughly 17,000 TCR beta sequences with specific HLA alleles at a false discovery rate of 0.05.

The cohort comprised 710 or so healthy bone marrow donors. Cohort members were all nominally healthy when sampled, although unrecorded immune exposures were likely present. The donor tested CMV seronegative, placing the donor among the roughly 400 seronegative members of the cohort. Every donor gave a peripheral blood sample, and the peripheral blood mononuclear cells from that sample were used for TCR beta sequencing. The Qiagen DNeasy Blood Extraction Kit was used to extract genomic DNA from the blood cell samples. V ends up 2 bases short and J 2 bases short, with an unmatched junction base count of 7. Reading from cysteine to phenylalanine, the CDR3 counts 16 amino acids. The only DNA kept is the CDR3, 48 bases in frame from the first base. The germline V gene specifies MGHRA as CDR1 and YSYEKL as CDR2.

The V and J genes are TRBV4-1 and TRBJ2-5, with TRBD1 identical over 8 junction bases. Source material: PBMCs. The sequence came from a man aged 50-60 years in good health and CMV-seronegative. CDR3 region: CASSQPRGQAQETQYF. The sequenced DNA: TGCGCCAGCAGCCAACCTAGGGGACAGGCTCAAGAGACCCAGTACTTC.